These 5 T cell receptor beta chains came from one sample sequenced in a study of blood T cells in healthy people across ages. The authors ran a second PCR of about 7 to 12 cycles using a sample-barcoded 5' primer and a J-beta primer mix. TCRdb recomputed calls from the 5' RACE reads with MiXCR, one row per CDR3 protein. The sample yields fewer than 700,000 distinct CDR3 sequences, around 38% seen once. The sample taken for sequencing was blood. The receptors originated from a man older than 75 in good health.

The chain employs TRBV6-2 or TRBV6-3 and TRBJ1-1; TRBD1 is a possible D gene (5 bases). The germline V and J ends were trimmed by 2 bases and 4 bases, with 20 bases remaining between them. Looked up from germline, CDR1 is MNHEY and CDR2 is SVGEGT. The CDR3 length is 17 residues. CDR3 residues: CASSYGWQGGLRTEAFF. Here the CDR3 DNA reads TGTGCCAGCAGTTACGGATGGCAGGGAGGTTTGCGCACTGAAGCTTTCTTT.

In this sample, this clonotype turned up a few times. The V call is TRBV6-5, the J call TRBJ2-7; either TRBD1 or TRBD2 may fit D (5 bases each). Germline V gene sequence: CDR1 MNHEY, CDR2 SVGAGI. The CDR3 covers 15 residues. V shed 6 bases and J shed 2 bases, with 17 bases lying between them. The CDR3 nucleotides are TGTGCCAGCAGCCCCGCACGGGACGGCCCCTACGAGCAGTACTTC. This codes for CASSPARDGPYEQYF.

DNA for the CDR3: TGTGCCAGCACCCAGCGGACGCTCAGTAATTCACCCCTCCACTTT. It specifies CASTQRTLSNSPLHF. The chain joins TRBV2 to TRBJ1-6, with D unclear. Germline CDR1 and CDR2: SNHLY and FYNNEI. Between the trimmed V and J ends, which lost 7 bases and 6 bases, there was a span of 16 bases. The CDR3 is 15 residues long.

This clonotype was seen ten or more times. This chain uses TRBV6-2 or TRBV6-3 with TRBJ2-1, with 8 bases matching TRBD2. In germline, CDR1 is MNHEY, CDR2 SVGEGT. V shed 7 bases, J shed 7 bases, and the junction held 9 bases outside the gene matches. This CDR3 region has 14 residues. The DNA of the CDR3 is TGTGCCAGCACTTGGGGGGCTAGCGGGAATGAGCAGTTCTTC. Encoded protein: CASTWGASGNEQFF.

At least ten counts were recorded for this clonotype. The chain is built from TRBV7-2 and TRBJ2-6; D gene uncertain. Trimming cost V 5 bases and J 1 base, with 12 bases left between them. CDR3 size: 16 residues. Per germline, CDR1 SGHTA and CDR2 FQGNSA. The CDR3 DNA reads TGTGCCAGCAGCATTCCCCTGGGGTCTGGGGCCAACGTCCTGACTTTC. It translates to CASSIPLGSGANVLTF.